These 32 T cell receptor beta chains were all obtained from the same sample, sequenced in a study of blood T cell repertoires in COVID-19. Data came from immunoSEQ multiplex PCR; TCRdb stores just in-frame clones and leaves some out. The sample carries just over 250,000 clones, about nine tenths recorded once. The sequenced sample was peripheral blood. The receptors come from a young adult with COVID-19, enrolled during active disease.

J is TRBJ1-2 and V is TRBV19; no clear D. V lost 1 base to trimming and J lost 4 bases, with 10 bases between them. The germline gives CDR1 LNHDA, CDR2 SQIVND (reference sequence). CDR3 size: 14 residues. In DNA form, the CDR3 reads TGTGCCAGTAGTATAGGTGGGCAGCCCTATGGCTACACCTTC. This sequence encodes CASSIGGQPYGYTF.

This chain links TRBV21-1 with TRBJ2-7; whether TRBD2, the table's D call, matches the DNA was not checked. TRBV21-1 is a recognized pseudogene. There are 14 residues in the CDR3. Here the CDR3 reads CASSRRGFVYEQYF. CDR3 nucleotides: TGTGCCAGCAGTCGCAGAGGGTTCGTCTACGAGCAGTACTTC.

The chain uses TRBV3-1 (or the pseudogene TRBV3-2) and TRBJ2-1, with D perhaps TRBD2 (6 bases). The CDR3 spans 14 residues. V lost 4 bases to trimming and J lost 2 bases, with 9 bases between them. Germline V CDR1 and CDR2: LGHDT, YNNKEL (reference sequence). The CDR3 coding sequence is TGTGCCAGCAGCCCCGGGAGCACCTACAATGAGCAGTTCTTC. It specifies CASSPGSTYNEQFF.

The V and J genes are TRBV9 and TRBJ2-3; 11 nucleotides line up with TRBD2. Germline CDR1 and CDR2: SGDLS and YYNGEE. Trimming took 7 bases from V and 3 from J; bases not matched to a gene: 7. The CDR3 runs to 15 residues. The CDR3 spells CASSQTSGRTDTQYF. CDR3 in DNA: TGTGCCAGCTCCCAAACTAGCGGGAGAACAGATACGCAGTATTTT.

On this clone itself: Other DNA variants within this sample encode the same CDR3. V and J are TRBV27 and TRBJ2-7; TRBD1 agrees at 11 bases. V was clipped by 4 bases and J by 2 bases; unmatched bases: 1. This CDR3 has 14 residues. Per germline, CDR1 MNHEY and CDR2 SMNVEV (reference sequence). CDR3 in amino acids: CASSWTGGAYEQYF. The CDR3 DNA is TGTGCCAGCAGTTGGACAGGGGGCGCCTACGAGCAGTACTTC.

J is TRBJ2-2 and V is TRBV27; 11 nucleotides align to TRBD2. Unmatched junction bases numbered 10, after V lost 6 bases and J lost 7 bases. The CDR3 loop spans 16 amino acids. Germline V gives CDR1 MNHEY, CDR2 SMNVEV (reference sequence). The CDR3 nucleotides read TGTGCCAGCAGACCCTCCGGGACTAGCGGTAACGGGGAGCTGTTTTTT. It is translated as CASRPSGTSGNGELFF.

V gene TRBV11-1 combines with J gene TRBJ2-1, with 7 bases fitting TRBD1. Germline values: CDR1 SGHAT, CDR2 FQDESV (reference sequence). The CDR3 is made up of 14 amino acids. V shed 5 bases, J shed 7 bases, and the junction held 8 bases outside the gene matches. DNA of the CDR3: TGTGCCAGCAGCCTAGAGGGACAGCTAAATGAGCAGTTCTTC. Its protein product is CASSLEGQLNEQFF.

The chain joins TRBV3-1 (or the pseudogene TRBV3-2) to TRBJ2-2; 14 bases fit TRBD2. The CDR3 runs 18 residues. Germline assignment: CDR1 LGHDT and CDR2 YNNKEL (reference sequence). V shed 1 base and J 4 bases; nucleotides not matched to a gene: 5. Here the CDR3 DNA reads TGTGCCAGCAGCCAAGCCGGGACTAGCGGGAGTCCCACCGGGGAGCTGTTTTTT. As protein: CASSQAGTSGSPTGELFF.

The chain couples TRBV29-1 to TRBJ2-3, with a possible D match to TRBD2 (5 bases). Germline CDR1 reads SQVTM; CDR2 reads ANQGSEA. The CDR3 contains 11 residues. V was pared by 7 bases and J by 14 bases, with 19 bases between. This CDR3 reads CSAKNWERRYF. As DNA, the CDR3 is TGCAGCGCCAAGAATTGGGAGCGGAGGTATTTT.

V usage is TRBV19 and J usage is TRBJ2-3; 8 nucleotides agree with TRBD1. Losses at the gene ends were 0 bases for V and 4 bases for J; bases not matched to a gene: 6. This CDR3 region has 16 residues. Per germline, CDR1 LNHDA and CDR2 SQIVND (reference sequence). In nucleotides, the CDR3 is TGTGCCAGTAGTATAGAGGCCAGGGGGCTCGCAGATACGCAGTATTTT. It yields the protein CASSIEARGLADTQYF.

V usage is TRBV5-1 and J usage is TRBJ2-7, with TRBD2 matching over 13 bases. The ends lost 3 bases at V and 6 bases at J; junction bases unmatched: 6. CDR3 length equals 15 residues. CDR1 is SGHRS, CDR2 YFSETQ, per germline. The DNA for the CDR3 is TGCGCCAGCAGCTCTGGACTAGCGGGAGAGGGCGAGCAGTACTTC. Translation gives CASSSGLAGEGEQYF.

The chain is built from TRBV19 and TRBJ1-1, with TRBD1 matching 7 bases. Germline V gives CDR1 LNHDA, CDR2 SQIVND (reference sequence). This CDR3 has 13 amino acids. V shed 7 bases, J shed 11 bases, and the junction held 13 bases outside the gene matches. For the CDR3, the DNA is TGTGCCAGTAATGACAGGGTGAACATGAGGGCTTTCTTT. Translated, it gives CASNDRVNMRAFF.

The rearrangement uses TRBV7-2 and TRBJ1-2; D gene unclear. The germline V gene encodes CDR1 SGHTA and CDR2 FQGNSA. The CDR3 runs 15 residues. With 0 bases removed from V and 0 bases from J, the gap between germline ends came to 8 bases. In nucleotides, the CDR3 is TGTGCCAGCAGCTTAGCGCGGGGTACTAACTATGGCTACACCTTC. It specifies CASSLARGTNYGYTF.

This chain joins TRBV2 and TRBJ2-3, with 9 bases identical to TRBD1. The CDR3 consists of 14 residues. Germline V gene sequence: CDR1 SNHLY, CDR2 FYNNEI. V was clipped by 6 bases and J by 5 bases; unmatched bases: 6. Written as DNA, the CDR3 is TGTGCCAGCAGACGACAGGGGGAGGGAGATACGCAGTATTTT. This codes for CASRRQGEGDTQYF.

V and J are TRBV5-4 and TRBJ1-2; 8 nucleotides agree with TRBD1. Trimming cost V 5 bases and J 3 bases; bases outside gene matches: 6. The CDR3 consists of 14 residues. Germline lookup yields CDR1 SGHNT and CDR2 YYREEE (reference sequence). The CDR3 loop is CASSRSQGDYGYTF. In nucleotides, the CDR3 is TGTGCCAGCAGTCGCTCACAGGGGGACTATGGCTACACCTTC.

The genes are TRBV27 and TRBJ2-7, with 8 bases that match TRBD1. The trim removed 5 bases at V and 5 bases at J, leaving 11 bases unmatched. Germline lookup yields CDR1 MNHEY and CDR2 SMNVEV (reference sequence). The CDR3 runs to 15 residues. The CDR3 protein is CASSPRTGTGNEQYF. For the CDR3, the DNA is TGTGCCAGCAGTCCCCGGACAGGGACAGGCAACGAGCAGTACTTC.

The chain is built from TRBV4-1 and TRBJ2-3, with 7 bases matching TRBD2. From germline, CDR1 is MGHRA and CDR2 YSYEKL. V was pared by 0 bases and J by 5 bases, with 2 bases of the junction left unmatched. The CDR3 has 14 residues. The CDR3 region is CASSQDWGGDTQYF. CDR3 DNA: TGCGCCAGCAGCCAAGATTGGGGGGGAGATACGCAGTATTTT.

The chain is built from TRBV18 and TRBJ1-2, with TRBD1 identical over 7 bases. This CDR3 comprises 15 residues. Per germline, CDR1 KGHSH and CDR2 LQKENI. J was trimmed by 7 bases and V by 2 bases; bases with no gene match: 10. The DNA for the CDR3 is TGTGCCAGCTCACCAAACGCGGGCAGGGGGAGTGGCTACACCTTC. Encoded protein: CASSPNAGRGSGYTF.

This sequence joins TRBV28 and TRBJ1-5; 7 nucleotides match TRBD1. The CDR3 has 16 amino acids. Unmatched junction bases numbered 8, after V lost 4 bases and J lost 2 bases. CDR1 and CDR2 from the germline V gene are MDHEN and SYDVKM. In DNA, the CDR3 is TGTGCCAGCAGTTATCTTGGGGGGACAGGCAATCAGCCCCAGCATTTT. It specifies CASSYLGGTGNQPQHF. Full variable domain (remainder filled in from reference TRBV28 and TRBJ1-5): DVKVTQSSRYLVKRTGEKVFLECVQDMDHENMFWYRQDPGLGLRLIYFSYDVKMKEKGDIPEGYSVSREKKERFSLILESASTNQTSMYLCASSYLGGTGNQPQHFGDGTRLSIL.

V and J are TRBV23-1 and TRBJ2-1; D is possibly TRBD2 (5 bases). TRBV23-1 is an ORF, with its function uncertain. Trimming shortened V by 4 bases and J by 8 bases, and 18 bases separated the two germline ends. The length of the CDR3 is 15 residues. The CDR3 nucleotides are TGCGCCAGCAGTCGCATTTGGACGGTGGGAGATGAGCAGTTCTTC. It encodes CASSRIWTVGDEQFF.

This chain links TRBV2 with TRBJ2-6; 7 bases agree with TRBD1. The junction had 2 bases not matched to a gene; V was cut back by 6 bases and J by 3 bases. In germline, CDR1 is SNHLY, CDR2 FYNNEI. This CDR3 spans 14 amino acids. The CDR3 loop reads CASSDRVGANVLTF. DNA for the CDR3: TGTGCCAGCAGCGACAGGGTTGGGGCCAACGTCCTGACTTTC.

This clone came up once. The rearrangement joins TRBV5-5 to TRBJ2-3; 7 bases are shared with TRBD2. Germline values: CDR1 SGHKS, CDR2 YYEKEE (reference sequence). V lost 1 base to trimming and J lost 3 bases; unmatched junction nucleotides: 8. The CDR3 totals 16 residues. The DNA of the CDR3 is TGTGCCAGCAGCTTGCCCCCGGCGGGAGTTACAGATACGCAGTATTTT. It specifies CASSLPPAGVTDTQYF.

V is TRBV15 and J is TRBJ2-7; 7 bases are a match to TRBD2. Trimming cost V 4 bases and J 6 bases; bases outside gene matches: 6. There are 13 residues in the CDR3. Per germline, CDR1 LNHNV and CDR2 YYDKDF (reference sequence). CDR3 residues: CATSIRPGGEQYF. The DNA for the CDR3 is TGTGCCACCAGCATACGCCCGGGGGGCGAGCAGTACTTC.

The V gene is TRBV6-5, the J gene TRBJ2-2; D gene unclear. The V end lost 2 bases, the J end lost 5 bases, and 6 bases lay between the germline ends. Germline lookup yields CDR1 MNHEY and CDR2 SVGAGI. There are 13 residues in the CDR3. The CDR3 spells CASSYVRTGELFF. The DNA for the CDR3 is TGTGCCAGCAGTTACGTCCGGACCGGGGAGCTGTTTTTT.

In regard to this clone: Its ends do not fully match the called genes, so a read error is possible. The CDR3 here is CASSESGIHSTDTQYF. The CDR3 region has the DNA TGTGCCAGTAGTGAATCGGGGATACACTCAACAGATACGCAGTATTTT. The chain has TRBV25-1 and TRBJ2-3, with D perhaps TRBD2 (5 bases). Germline CDR1 is MGHDK and CDR2 is SYGVNS. The length of the CDR3 is 16 residues.

This chain uses TRBV4-3 with TRBJ2-1; 7 nucleotides match TRBD2. Unmatched junction bases numbered 6, after V lost 0 bases and J lost 1 base. Germline assignment: CDR1 LGHNA and CDR2 YSLEER. The CDR3 contains 17 residues. CDR3 loop: CASSQEMSGISYNEQFF. CDR3 coding DNA: TGCGCCAGCAGCCAAGAGATGAGCGGGATTTCCTACAATGAGCAGTTCTTC.

The V call is TRBV9, the J call TRBJ2-3, with unresolved D. The CDR3 totals 14 residues. Germline V gene lookup returns CDR1 SGDLS and CDR2 YYNGEE. V was shortened by 0 bases and J by 2 bases, with 7 bases between the two germline ends. The CDR3 sequence is CASSVGLHTDTQYF. CDR3 bases: TGTGCCAGCAGCGTAGGACTCCACACAGATACGCAGTATTTT.

The chain uses TRBV6-5 and TRBJ2-2, with a weak D call TRBD1 (7 bases). Germline V gene sequence: CDR1 MNHEY, CDR2 SVGAGI. The CDR3 is 15 residues long. V was trimmed by 4 bases and J by 5 bases, leaving 14 bases between them. CDR3 DNA sequence: TGTGCCAGCAGTTTCAGGGGGGCAAGAACCGGGGAGCTGTTTTTT. As protein: CASSFRGARTGELFF.

The chain is built from TRBV5-6 and TRBJ2-1, with D perhaps TRBD1 (6 bases). The V gene's germline CDR1 is SGHDT and CDR2 YYEEEE. The CDR3 loop spans 15 amino acids. V lost 3 bases, J lost 3 bases, and 13 bases lay in between. CDR3 DNA: TGTGCCAGCAGCTCCGGGACATCCCGCTACAATGAGCAGTTCTTC. Its protein product is CASSSGTSRYNEQFF.

This clone occurred once. CDR3 nucleotides: TGCGCCAGCAGCCAAGATTCCAGCGGGTACTCCTACGAGCAGTACTTC. It is translated as CASSQDSSGYSYEQYF. The chain combines TRBV4-1 with TRBJ2-7, with D possibly matching TRBD2 (6 bases). Germline V gene sequence: CDR1 MGHRA, CDR2 YSYEKL. The CDR3 is 16 residues long. The V end lost 0 bases, the J end lost 0 bases, and 12 bases lay between the germline ends.

Only one count was recorded for this clone. The chain combines TRBV7-3 with TRBJ2-1, with D unresolved. Deletions cut 5 bases from V and 9 bases from J, with 14 bases between. Germline V gene lookup returns CDR1 SGHTA and CDR2 FQGTGA. CDR3 length equals 13 residues. The CDR3 protein is CASSIAGVGEQFF. Written as DNA, the CDR3 is TGTGCCAGCAGCATAGCTGGAGTTGGTGAGCAGTTCTTC. Together with reference TRBV7-3 and TRBJ2-1, the CDR3 gives the full variable domain: GAGVSQTPSNKVTEKGKYVELRCDPISGHTALYWYRQSLGQGPEFLIYFQGTGAADDSGLPNDRFFAVRPEGSVSTLKIQRTERGDSAVYLCASSIAGVGEQFFGPGTRLTVL.

V and J are TRBV2 and TRBJ1-2; tentative D call: TRBD1 (5 bases). Germline CDR1 reads SNHLY; CDR2 reads FYNNEI. This CDR3 contains 15 residues. V lost 5 bases and J 5 bases, leaving 18 bases between the germline ends. The DNA for the CDR3 is TGTGCCAGCAGTAAGGATGGGGCAGCTCAATATGGCTACACCTTC. Encoded protein: CASSKDGAAQYGYTF.